The 20 T cell receptor beta chains listed next were all sequenced from one sample in a study of cytomegalovirus exposure and HLA in healthy donors. This PCR relied on a set of 60 Vbeta primers and 13 Jbeta primers. Method: immunoSEQ multiplex PCR; TCRdb's copy keeps in-frame clones and lacks some. The sample includes approximately 75,000 clones, more than 65% of them seen just once. Sequencing used PBMCs. The source of these receptors is a man aged 70 or older in good health and CMV-seropositive.

The chain combines TRBV4-3 with TRBJ1-2; 7 nucleotides align to TRBD1. This CDR3 has 14 residues. From germline, CDR1 is LGHNA and CDR2 YSLEER. Trimming at V came to 0 bases and at J to 6 bases, leaving 4 bases not matched to a gene. CDR3 region: CASSQDEQGNGYTF. The CDR3, as DNA: TGCGCCAGCAGCCAAGATGAACAGGGGAATGGCTACACCTTC.

The chain links TRBV6-5 to TRBJ2-7; 9 bases line up with TRBD1. Trimming at V came to 9 bases and at J to 2 bases, leaving 5 bases not matched to a gene. This CDR3 is built from 13 residues. Germline V lookup: CDR1 MNHEY, CDR2 SVGAGI. The CDR3 spells CASRQGVAYEQYF. The CDR3 DNA follows: TGTGCCAGTCGACAGGGGGTGGCCTACGAGCAGTACTTC.

The CDR3 region is CASRAGQGADYGYTF. The CDR3 bases are TGTGCCAGCAGGGCTGGACAGGGGGCGGACTATGGCTACACCTTC. The chain recombines TRBV2 with TRBJ1-2; 11 bases agree with TRBD1. CDR1 is SNHLY and CDR2 is FYNNEI in the germline V gene. With V trimmed by 6 bases and J by 3 bases, 6 bases remained unmatched. The CDR3 runs to 15 residues.

The rearrangement links TRBV5-4 to TRBJ2-3, with 9 bases matching TRBD2. The V segment lost 0 bases and the J segment 4 bases; nucleotides outside the gene matches: 6. CDR1 and CDR2 (germline): SGHNT, YYREEE (reference sequence). The CDR3 has 16 residues. The CDR3 here is CASSLDIAGVADTQYF. CDR3 nucleotides: TGTGCCAGCAGCTTGGATATAGCGGGAGTGGCAGATACGCAGTATTTT.

DNA of the CDR3: TGTGCCTGGAGTGAAGGAGACAGGGGGCGCGGGGCTAATGAAAAACTGTTTTTT. Translated: CAWSEGDRGRGANEKLFF. V usage is TRBV30 and J usage is TRBJ1-4, with 10 bases matching TRBD1. Germline assignment: CDR1 GTSNPN and CDR2 SVGIG (reference sequence). There are 18 residues in the CDR3. The ends lost 1 base at V and 3 bases at J; junction bases unmatched: 11. Complete variable domain (other parts from reference TRBV30 and TRBJ1-4): SQTIHQWPATLVQPVGSPLSLECTVEGTSNPNLYWYRQAAGRGLQLLFYSVGIGQISSEVPQNLSASRPQDRQFILSSKKLLLSDSGFYLCAWSEGDRGRGANEKLFFGSGTQLSVL.

The chain uses TRBV10-1 and TRBJ2-7; possibly TRBD1 for D (5 bases). The CDR3 is 13 residues long. Germline V lookup: CDR1 WNHNN, CDR2 SYGVQD (reference sequence). Between the trimmed V and J ends, which lost 2 bases and 3 bases, there was a span of 8 bases. The CDR3 DNA sequence: TGCGCCAGCAGTGAGAATCAGGGCTACGAGCAGTACTTC. Amino acids: CASSENQGYEQYF.

The gene calls are TRBV29-1 and TRBJ2-7; 12 bases fit TRBD2. This CDR3 region has 19 residues. CDR1 SQVTM and CDR2 ANQGSEA come from the germline V gene. The V gene end was trimmed by 7 bases and the J gene end by 5 bases; junction bases not matched to a gene: 24. Here the CDR3 DNA reads TGCAGCGCTCAAGGCTTGGGGAAAGGTGCTAGCGGGAGGGTCCACGAGCAGTACTTC. This encodes CSAQGLGKGASGRVHEQYF.

The chain uses TRBV28 and TRBJ2-5; TRBD1 is a possible D gene (6 bases). V lost 5 bases to trimming and J lost 5 bases, with 15 bases between them. This CDR3 contains 14 residues. Looked up from germline, CDR1 is MDHEN and CDR2 is SYDVKM. CDR3 amino acids: CASSLVGAAETQYF. Here the CDR3 DNA reads TGTGCCAGCAGTCTAGTGGGGGCAGCCGAGACCCAGTACTTC.

V usage is TRBV2 and J usage is TRBJ2-3; D is possibly TRBD1 (5 bases). Between the trimmed V and J ends, which lost 7 bases and 0 bases, there was a span of 20 bases. This CDR3 has 17 residues. The germline gives CDR1 SNHLY, CDR2 FYNNEI. The CDR3 nucleotides read TGTGCCAGCATAGGGGCTGCCCGATCCCAAAGCACAGATACGCAGTATTTT. Encoded protein: CASIGAARSQSTDTQYF.

V usage is TRBV19 and J usage is TRBJ2-6; D is undetermined. This CDR3 contains 16 residues. Germline CDR1 and CDR2: LNHDA and SQIVND (reference sequence). V gave up 2 bases and J gave up 0 bases, with 8 bases separating them. This chain's CDR3 is CASSITLGSGANVLTF. The CDR3, as DNA: TGTGCCAGTAGTATAACCCTAGGCTCTGGGGCCAACGTCCTGACTTTC.

This rearrangement joins TRBV29-1 to TRBJ2-5; 10 bases fit TRBD2. CDR3 length: 13 residues. V dropped 8 bases and J dropped 2; count of bases not matched to a gene: 5. CDR1 is SQVTM and CDR2 is ANQGSEA in the germline V gene. CDR3 region: CSSWTSGQETQYF. CDR3 DNA: TGCAGCTCTTGGACTAGCGGTCAAGAGACCCAGTACTTC.

This clone has only a few counts. DNA for the CDR3: TGCGCCAGCAGTCAATCCCAGGGGCGCAGGGCAGATACGCAGTATTTT. Translated, it gives CASSQSQGRRADTQYF. The genes are TRBV23-1 and TRBJ2-3; the D gene is possibly TRBD1 (6 bases). TRBV23-1 is annotated as an ORF whose role is uncertain. This CDR3 is 16 amino acids long. Trimming cost V 0 bases and J 4 bases, with 14 bases left between them.

This chain connects TRBV10-1 to TRBJ1-1; 7 bases are shared with TRBD1. The CDR3 contains 13 residues. V trimming: 6 bases; J trimming: 1 base; junction bases outside the gene matches: 2. The V gene's germline CDR1 is WNHNN and CDR2 SYGVQD (reference sequence). The CDR3: CASSRDRNTEAFF. The CDR3 coding sequence is TGCGCCAGCAGCAGGGACAGGAACACTGAAGCTTTCTTT.

The chain couples TRBV6-5 to TRBJ1-6; D not certain. The germline V gene has CDR1 MNHEY and CDR2 SVGAGI. V was trimmed by 8 bases and J by 7 bases, leaving 12 bases between them. The CDR3 contains 13 residues. CDR3 nucleotides: TGTGCCAGCGTCGGAGGACGGAATTCACCCCTCCACTTT. The encoded protein is CASVGGRNSPLHF.

V gene TRBV10-3 combines with J gene TRBJ2-7, with D perhaps TRBD2 (5 bases). Deletions cut 7 bases from V and 7 bases from J, with 20 bases between. CDR3 length: 14 amino acids. From germline, CDR1 is ENHRY and CDR2 SYGVKD. CDR3 loop: CAITPDSLLKEQYF. Here the CDR3 DNA reads TGTGCCATCACCCCGGACTCACTGTTGAAAGAGCAGTACTTC.

J is TRBJ1-4 and V is TRBV4-1; D is unclear. Between the trimmed V and J ends, which lost 3 bases and 5 bases, there was a span of 16 bases. Germline V gives CDR1 MGHRA, CDR2 YSYEKL. The CDR3 extends over 16 amino acids. The CDR3, as DNA: TGCGCCAGCAGCCAGCTGGACCGAGGGAAGAATGAAAAACTGTTTTTT. It specifies CASSQLDRGKNEKLFF.

V and J are TRBV7-3 and TRBJ2-6; D gene ambiguous. V was pared by 0 bases and J by 1 base, with 10 bases between. Germline V gene lookup returns CDR1 SGHTA and CDR2 FQGTGA. The CDR3 length is 17 residues. The CDR3 region has the DNA TGTGCCAGCAGCTTAACGGCGGAAATTTCTGGGGCCAACGTCCTGACTTTC. Residues: CASSLTAEISGANVLTF.

This clone was recorded only once. The V call is TRBV7-9, the J call TRBJ1-5; a weak D match, TRBD1 (6 bases). This CDR3 contains 19 residues. Germline V lookup: CDR1 SEHNR, CDR2 FQNEAQ (reference sequence). Trimming cost V 6 bases and J 6 bases, with 30 bases left between them. The CDR3 reads CASRSRQASGTKTIQPQHF. CDR3 nucleotides: TGTGCCAGCAGATCGAGACAGGCGAGCGGCACGAAGACAATTCAGCCCCAGCATTTT.

This sequence joins TRBV19 and TRBJ1-5; TRBD1 might be the D (6 bases). V was trimmed by 8 bases and J by 3 bases, leaving 20 bases between them. This CDR3 comprises 16 residues. The germline CDR1 and CDR2 sequences are LNHDA and SQIVND (reference sequence). CDR3 protein: CASLATTGYTNQPQHF. DNA of the CDR3: TGTGCCAGTTTAGCTACGACAGGTTATACCAATCAGCCCCAGCATTTT.

V usage is TRBV10-3 and J usage is TRBJ1-5; TRBD1 is a possible D gene (5 bases). The ends were cut back, 8 bases at V and 0 bases at J, with 8 bases in the middle. Germline lookup yields CDR1 ENHRY and CDR2 SYGVKD. The CDR3 loop spans 13 amino acids. The CDR3 reads CAISGDSNQPQHF. The CDR3 DNA sequence: TGTGCCATCTCGGGGGATAGCAATCAGCCCCAGCATTTT.